Sequencing of this T cell receptor beta chain was carried out in a study of blood T cell repertoires in COVID-19. Study-level background: Specimens from acute and convalescent COVID-19 originated in the United States, Italy and Spain.

About this clone: This same CDR3 is encoded by further DNA sequences in the sample.

V was pared by 2 bases and J by 7 bases, with 4 bases of the junction left unmatched. Germline values: CDR1 KGHSH, CDR2 LQKENI. The CDR3 is 14 amino acids. The data were produced by immunoSEQ multiplex PCR, yet TCRdb's version contains in-frame clones alone and is incomplete. The data show 300,000 to 350,000 clones, roughly nine tenths seen once. Across about two dozen US areas, participants ranged in age from roughly 18 to 89 years. Participant-reported clinical history was the basis for cohort assignment. Two negative PCRs, clearance, or symptom resolution had been documented for recovered Cohort 3 donors.

This chain uses TRBV18 with TRBJ1-5; 8 nucleotides line up with TRBD1. The sequence was obtained from a young woman who had recovered from COVID-19. Sequencing was done on a sample of PBMCs or T cells enriched from blood (not recorded which). Written as DNA, the CDR3 is TGTGCCAGCTCACCAGGACAGGGTGGCCAGCCCCAGCATTTT. This encodes CASSPGQGGQPQHF.